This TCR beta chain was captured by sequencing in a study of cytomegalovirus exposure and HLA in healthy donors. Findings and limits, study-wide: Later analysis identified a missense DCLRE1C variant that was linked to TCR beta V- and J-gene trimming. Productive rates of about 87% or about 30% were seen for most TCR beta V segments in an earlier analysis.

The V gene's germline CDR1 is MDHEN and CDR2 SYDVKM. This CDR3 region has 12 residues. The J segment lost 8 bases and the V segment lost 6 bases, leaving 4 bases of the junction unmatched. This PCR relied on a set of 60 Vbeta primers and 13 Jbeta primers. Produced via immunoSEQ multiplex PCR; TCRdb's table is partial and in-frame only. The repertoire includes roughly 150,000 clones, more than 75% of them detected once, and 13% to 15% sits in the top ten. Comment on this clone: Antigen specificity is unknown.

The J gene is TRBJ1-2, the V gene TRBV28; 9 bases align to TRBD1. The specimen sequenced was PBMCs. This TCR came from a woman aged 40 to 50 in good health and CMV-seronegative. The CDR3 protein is CASSGQGRGYTF. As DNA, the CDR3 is TGTGCCAGCAGCGGACAGGGGCGCGGCTACACCTTC.